A selection of T cell receptor beta chains follows, all from one sample in a study of CD8 T cells in ankylosing spondylitis. One entry per CDR3 protein, called by TCRdb with MiXCR from the 5' RACE reads. This sample has about 360,000 distinct CDR3 sequences, with approximately 20% found just once. Sequencing used blood, either unsorted or a sorted T cell fraction (not recorded which). Receptors were obtained from a male donor with ankylosing spondylitis or in good health (not recorded which). CDR3s include the opening cysteine and the closing phenylalanine or tryptophan. A D gene is named only where the DNA matches it firmly. The size entry is marked missing in some rows and otherwise reads once, few, many or a size class.

D	size	J	V	CDR3	DNA
TRBD1	few	TRBJ2-2	TRBV5-1	CASSWGTGNTGELFF	TGCGCCAGCAGCTGGGGGACAGGGAACACCGGGGAGCTGTTTTTT
NA	NA	TRBJ1-6	TRBV24-1	CATSDSRWNSPLHF	TGTGCCACCAGTGACTCTCGGTGGAATTCACCCCTCCACTTT
NA	NA	TRBJ1-1	TRBV7-9	CASSPELGHTEAFF	TGTGCCAGCAGTCCGGAGCTTGGGCACACTGAAGCTTTCTTT
NA	few	TRBJ1-1	TRBV2	CASRPPMNTEAFF	TGTGCCAGCAGACCTCCCATGAACACTGAAGCTTTCTTT
TRBD1	few	TRBJ2-4	TRBV29-1	CSVEGTGGIQYF	TGCAGCGTTGAAGGGACAGGTGGCATTCAGTACTTC
NA	NA	TRBJ2-7	TRBV6-2/TRBV6-3	CASSYPTGRTYEQYF	TGTGCCAGCAGTTACCCCACAGGGAGGACCTACGAGCAGTACTTC
NA	many	TRBJ1-1	TRBV20-1	CSASFGWTEAFF	TGCAGTGCTAGCTTTGGATGGACTGAAGCTTTCTTT
NA	NA	TRBJ1-1	TRBV20-1	CSARHGVEAFF	TGCAGTGCTAGACATGGCGTTGAAGCTTTCTTT
NA	NA	TRBJ2-5	TRBV12-3/TRBV12-4	CASSPQDHTQETQYF	TGTGCCAGCAGTCCCCAGGACCACACCCAAGAGACCCAGTACTTC
NA	NA	TRBJ2-2	TRBV7-3	CASSSTLNTGELFF	TGTGCCAGCAGCTCGACTCTGAACACCGGGGAGCTGTTTTTT
NA	NA	TRBJ1-6	TRBV28	CASSLGQGFLGGNSPLHF	TGTGCCAGCAGTTTGGGGCAGGGCTTTTTAGGTGGTAATTCACCCCTCCACTTT
TRBD1	many	TRBJ1-1	TRBV6-5	CASSYSSGGKAFF	TGTGCCAGCAGTTACTCGTCAGGGGGCAAAGCTTTCTTT
TRBD2	few	TRBJ2-5	TRBV10-3	CAIRDASGGAWGETQYF	TGTGCCATCAGAGACGCTAGCGGGGGGGCCTGGGGAGAGACCCAGTACTTC
NA	few	TRBJ2-2	TRBV30	CAWSMGIANTGELFF	TGTGCCTGGAGTATGGGGATCGCGAACACCGGGGAGCTGTTTTTT
TRBD2	few	TRBJ2-7	TRBV6-1	CASRSGGAAVNEQYF	TGTGCCAGCAGGAGCGGGGGGGCCGCTGTGAACGAGCAGTACTTC
NA	NA	TRBJ2-2	TRBV4-1	CASSKGGPGELFF	TGCGCCAGCAGCAAGGGGGGCCCCGGGGAGCTGTTTTTT
NA	few	TRBJ2-3	TRBV12-3/TRBV12-4	CASSLGVSDTQYF	TGTGCCAGCAGTCTCGGCGTCTCAGATACGCAGTATTTT
NA	many	TRBJ2-1	TRBV6-5	CASSYRGASYNEQFF	TGTGCCAGCAGTTACCGGGGGGCCTCCTACAATGAGCAGTTCTTC
TRBD1	many	TRBJ2-3	TRBV29-1	CSVGGQGFGDTQYF	TGCAGCGTTGGAGGACAGGGGTTTGGAGATACGCAGTATTTT
TRBD1	few	TRBJ2-2	TRBV20-1	CSASTRDRSNTGELFF	TGCAGTGCTAGTACCCGGGACAGGTCGAACACCGGGGAGCTGTTTTTT
NA	few	TRBJ2-7	TRBV5-1	CASSDGQSVRTDYEQYF	TGCGCCAGCAGCGACGGACAGAGCGTGAGAACGGACTACGAGCAGTACTTC
TRBD1	NA	TRBJ2-2	TRBV20-1	CSASNWGQLNTGELFF	TGCAGTGCTAGTAACTGGGGACAGCTGAACACCGGGGAGCTGTTTTTT
NA	few	TRBJ2-1	TRBV6-7	CASTYSRQSFDNEQFF	TGTGCCAGCACTTACAGCAGGCAGAGCTTTGACAATGAGCAGTTCTTC
NA	NA	TRBJ2-3	TRBV11-2	CASSSATQYF	TGTGCCAGCAGCTCTGCTACGCAGTATTTT
TRBD2	NA	TRBJ2-5	TRBV10-2	CASSGAPLAGEQETQYF	TGCGCCAGCAGTGGGGCCCCGCTAGCGGGGGAACAAGAGACCCAGTACTTC
NA	once	TRBJ2-7	TRBV2	CASMGDTYEQYF	TGTGCCAGCATGGGGGACACCTACGAGCAGTACTTC
NA	NA	TRBJ2-7	TRBV10-3	CAISVGQSSYEQYF	TGTGCCATCAGTGTTGGCCAGAGCTCCTACGAGCAGTACTTC
NA	NA	TRBJ2-3	TRBV11-2	CASSLEGGPRTFTDTQYF	TGTGCCAGCAGCTTGGAGGGGGGGCCGCGAACATTCACAGATACGCAGTATTTT
NA	NA	TRBJ1-5	TRBV12-3/TRBV12-4	CASSFSLDSRDQPQHF	TGTGCCAGCAGTTTTTCCCTGGACAGCCGAGATCAGCCCCAGCATTTT
NA	NA	TRBJ1-1	TRBV11-2	CASSLVGGSFTEAFF	TGTGCCAGCAGCTTAGTAGGGGGGTCCTTCACTGAAGCTTTCTTT
NA	few	TRBJ2-4	TRBV29-1	CSVEDARGLAKNIQYF	TGCAGCGTTGAAGATGCCCGGGGCTTGGCCAAAAACATTCAGTACTTC
NA	NA	TRBJ2-3	TRBV20-1	CSASGPDTQYF	TGCAGTGCTAGTGGCCCAGATACGCAGTATTTT
NA	few	TRBJ2-3	TRBV12-3/TRBV12-4	CASRLRGITAPDTQYF	TGTGCCAGCAGGCTGAGGGGAATCACGGCCCCAGATACGCAGTATTTT
NA	NA	TRBJ2-6	TRBV6-1	CASSRDITGANVLTF	TGTGCCAGCAGCCGGGACATTACTGGGGCCAACGTCCTGACTTTC
NA	few	TRBJ2-1	TRBV2	CASSDEGGEQFF	TGTGCCAGCAGTGACGAGGGTGGGGAGCAGTTCTTC
NA	NA	TRBJ1-2	TRBV7-9	CASSFLGWMGYGYTF	TGTGCCAGCAGCTTTCTAGGGTGGATGGGCTATGGCTACACCTTC
NA	few	TRBJ2-7	TRBV29-1	CSVVGGPPYEQYF	TGCAGCGTTGTTGGCGGTCCTCCCTACGAGCAGTACTTC
TRBD2	NA	TRBJ2-7	TRBV28	CASSLRGGLSEQYF	TGTGCCAGCAGTCTCCGGGGGGGCTTATCCGAGCAGTACTTC
TRBD2	few	TRBJ2-3	TRBV7-8	CASSNPGGGSSTDTQYF	TGTGCCAGCTCCAACCCGGGGGGAGGGTCTAGCACAGATACGCAGTATTTT
NA	few	TRBJ2-7	TRBV4-1	CASSQDLDEQYF	TGCGCCAGCAGCCAAGATCTCGACGAGCAGTACTTC
TRBD2	NA	TRBJ2-1	TRBV12-3/TRBV12-4	CASSSGLDTNEQFF	TGTGCCAGCAGTTCCGGACTAGATACTAATGAGCAGTTCTTC
TRBD2	few	TRBJ2-1	TRBV7-9	CASSTESGGAYNEQFF	TGTGCCAGCAGCACAGAAAGCGGGGGGGCTTACAATGAGCAGTTCTTC
NA	few	TRBJ2-7	TRBV3-1	CASSSHGQKNYEQYF	TGTGCCAGCAGCTCACACGGACAGAAAAACTACGAGCAGTACTTC
NA	NA	TRBJ1-1	TRBV12-3/TRBV12-4	CASSLVGTQNTEAFF	TGTGCCAGCAGTTTAGTGGGGACTCAAAACACTGAAGCTTTCTTT
NA	few	TRBJ2-5	TRBV2	CASSDGSRVPETQYF	TGTGCCAGCAGTGATGGTTCCAGGGTCCCAGAGACCCAGTACTTC
NA	NA	TRBJ1-4	TRBV27	CASSTEANNEKLFF	TGTGCCAGCAGTACCGAAGCTAATAATGAAAAACTGTTTTTT
TRBD1	NA	TRBJ1-2	TRBV6-5	CASSYMAGGYGYTF	TGTGCCAGCAGTTATATGGCAGGGGGCTATGGCTACACCTTC
NA	few	TRBJ2-3	TRBV9	CASSSTGWPDTQYF	TGTGCCAGCAGCTCCACCGGCTGGCCAGATACGCAGTATTTT
NA	NA	TRBJ1-1	TRBV3-1	CASSQGYKAGMETEAFF	TGTGCCAGCAGCCAAGGATATAAGGCAGGGATGGAGACTGAAGCTTTCTTT